This T cell receptor (beta chain) emerged from a study of molecular identifiers for immune sequencing clone quantification. General observations from the study: Clones above 20 RNA copies contained over 97% of effector molecules but under 1% of naive ones.

TCRdb fed the PCR reads into MiXCR, producing one record per CDR3 protein. The table has approximately 680,000 distinct CDR3 sequences, over 25% seen once. This clonotype appeared many times. Its specificity is unknown. The CDR3 contains 14 residues. Germline CDR1 is LGHNA and CDR2 is YSLEER. V was cut by 1 base and J by 4 bases, with 5 bases left in between. V and J are TRBV4-3 and TRBJ2-6; D gene uncertain. The sequencing sample was made of naive CD8+ T cells from blood, with Jurkat cell RNA spiked in. The subset is: FACS-sorted CD8+CD4-CCR7+CD45RA+ naive T cells. The TCR originated in a human donor in good health. Some libraries in this study had Jurkat cell RNA spiked in. CDR3 sequence reads: CASSQGTGANVLTF. The DNA for the CDR3 is TGCGCCAGCAGCCAAGGTACCGGGGCCAACGTCCTGACTTTC.